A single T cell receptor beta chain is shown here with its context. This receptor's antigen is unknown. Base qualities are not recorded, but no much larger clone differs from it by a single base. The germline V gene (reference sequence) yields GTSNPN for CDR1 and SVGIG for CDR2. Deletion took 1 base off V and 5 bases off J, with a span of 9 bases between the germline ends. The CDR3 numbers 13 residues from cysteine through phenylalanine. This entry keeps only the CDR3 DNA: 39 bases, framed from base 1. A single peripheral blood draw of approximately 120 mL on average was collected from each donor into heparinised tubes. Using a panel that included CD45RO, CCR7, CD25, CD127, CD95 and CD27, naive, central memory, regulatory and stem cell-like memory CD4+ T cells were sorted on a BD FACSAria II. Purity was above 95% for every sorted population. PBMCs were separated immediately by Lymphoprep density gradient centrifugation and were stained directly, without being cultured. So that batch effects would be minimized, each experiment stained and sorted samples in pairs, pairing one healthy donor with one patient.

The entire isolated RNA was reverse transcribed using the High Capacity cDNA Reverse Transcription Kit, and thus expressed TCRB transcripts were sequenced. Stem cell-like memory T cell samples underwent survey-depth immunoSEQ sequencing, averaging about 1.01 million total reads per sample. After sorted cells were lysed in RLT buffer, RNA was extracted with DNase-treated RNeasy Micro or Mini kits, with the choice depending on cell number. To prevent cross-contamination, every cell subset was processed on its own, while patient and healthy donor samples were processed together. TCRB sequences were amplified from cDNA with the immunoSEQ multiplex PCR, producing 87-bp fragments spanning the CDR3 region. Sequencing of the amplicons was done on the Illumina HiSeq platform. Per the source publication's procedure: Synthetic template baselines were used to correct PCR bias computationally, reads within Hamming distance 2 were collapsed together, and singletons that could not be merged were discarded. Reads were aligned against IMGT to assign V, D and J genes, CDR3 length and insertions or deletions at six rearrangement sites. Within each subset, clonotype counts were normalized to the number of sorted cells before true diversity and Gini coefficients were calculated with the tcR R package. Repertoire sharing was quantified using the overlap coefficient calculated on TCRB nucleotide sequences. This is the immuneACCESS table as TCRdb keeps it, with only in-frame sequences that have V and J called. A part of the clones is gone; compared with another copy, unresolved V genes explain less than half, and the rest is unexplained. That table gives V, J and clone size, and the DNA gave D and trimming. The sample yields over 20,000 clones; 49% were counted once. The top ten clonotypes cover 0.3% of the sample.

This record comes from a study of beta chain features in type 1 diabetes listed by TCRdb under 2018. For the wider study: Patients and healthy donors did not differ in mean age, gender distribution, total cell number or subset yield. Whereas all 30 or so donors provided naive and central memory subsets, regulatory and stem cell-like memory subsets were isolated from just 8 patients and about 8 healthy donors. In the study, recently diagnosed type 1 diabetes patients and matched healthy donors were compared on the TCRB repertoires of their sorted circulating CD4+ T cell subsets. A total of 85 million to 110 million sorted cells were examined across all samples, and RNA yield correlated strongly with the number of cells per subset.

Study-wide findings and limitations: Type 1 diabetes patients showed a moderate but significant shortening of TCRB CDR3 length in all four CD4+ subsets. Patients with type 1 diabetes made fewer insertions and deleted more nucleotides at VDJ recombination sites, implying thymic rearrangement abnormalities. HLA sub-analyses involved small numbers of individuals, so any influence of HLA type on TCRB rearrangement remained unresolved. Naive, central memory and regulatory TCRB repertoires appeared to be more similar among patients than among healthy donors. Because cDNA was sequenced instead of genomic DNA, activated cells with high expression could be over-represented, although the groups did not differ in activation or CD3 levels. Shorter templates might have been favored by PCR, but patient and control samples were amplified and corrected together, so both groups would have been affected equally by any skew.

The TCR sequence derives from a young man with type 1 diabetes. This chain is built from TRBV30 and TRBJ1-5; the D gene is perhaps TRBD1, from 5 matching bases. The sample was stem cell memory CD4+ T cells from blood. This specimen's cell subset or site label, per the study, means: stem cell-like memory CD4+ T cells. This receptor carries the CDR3 CAWSATGYQPQHF. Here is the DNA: TGTGCCTGGAGTGCCACAGGTTATCAGCCCCAGCATTTT.